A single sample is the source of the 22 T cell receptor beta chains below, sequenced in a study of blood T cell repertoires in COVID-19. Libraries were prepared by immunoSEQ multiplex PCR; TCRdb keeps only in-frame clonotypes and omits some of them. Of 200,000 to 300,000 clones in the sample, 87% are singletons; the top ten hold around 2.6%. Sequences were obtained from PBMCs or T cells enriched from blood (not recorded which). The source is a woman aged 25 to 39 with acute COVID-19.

CDR3 loop: CASSPGGLPEDNEQFF. The CDR3 nucleotides are TGCGCCAGCAGCCCTGGAGGACTTCCCGAGGACAATGAGCAGTTCTTC. J is TRBJ2-1 and V is TRBV10-1, with a possible D match to TRBD2 (5 bases). Looked up from germline, CDR1 is WNHNN and CDR2 is SYGVQD (reference sequence). V lost 6 bases and J 5 bases, leaving 20 bases between the germline ends. The CDR3 extends over 16 amino acids.

In DNA, the CDR3 is TGTGCCAGCAGCTGGACAGTTACTGGAAACACCATATATTTT. Amino acids: CASSWTVTGNTIYF. The J gene is TRBJ1-3, the V gene TRBV7-9, with a tentative D call TRBD1 (6 bases). Trimming shortened V by 4 bases and J by 2 bases, and 9 bases separated the two germline ends. Germline V lookup: CDR1 SEHNR, CDR2 FQNEAQ (reference sequence). CDR3 length: 14 residues.

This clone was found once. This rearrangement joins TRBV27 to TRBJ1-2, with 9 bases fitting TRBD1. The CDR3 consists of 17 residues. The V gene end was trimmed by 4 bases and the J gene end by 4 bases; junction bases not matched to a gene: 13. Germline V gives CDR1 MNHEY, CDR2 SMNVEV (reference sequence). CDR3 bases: TGTGCCAGCAGTTCCCGAATCCGACAGGGGGAAATCTATGGCTACACCTTC. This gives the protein CASSSRIRQGEIYGYTF.

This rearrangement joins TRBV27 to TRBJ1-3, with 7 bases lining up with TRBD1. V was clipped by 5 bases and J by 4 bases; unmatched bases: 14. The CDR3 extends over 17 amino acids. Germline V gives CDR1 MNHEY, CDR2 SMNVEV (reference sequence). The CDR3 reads CASSPIGVTGQGNTIYF. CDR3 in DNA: TGTGCCAGCAGTCCTATAGGGGTGACAGGGCAAGGAAACACCATATATTTT.

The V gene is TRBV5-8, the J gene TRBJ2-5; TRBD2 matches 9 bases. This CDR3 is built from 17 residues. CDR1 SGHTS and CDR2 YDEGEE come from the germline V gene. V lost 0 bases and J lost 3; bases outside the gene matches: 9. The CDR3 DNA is TGTGCCAGCAGCTTGGCCGAGACTAGCGGATTAAAAGAGACCCAGTACTTC. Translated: CASSLAETSGLKETQYF.

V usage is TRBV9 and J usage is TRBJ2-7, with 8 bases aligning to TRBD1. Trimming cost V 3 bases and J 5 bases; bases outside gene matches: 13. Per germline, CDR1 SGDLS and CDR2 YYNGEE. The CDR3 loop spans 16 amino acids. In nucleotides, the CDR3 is TGTGCCAGCAGCGACCTGATTTCGGGACAGGACCACGAGCAGTACTTC. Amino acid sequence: CASSDLISGQDHEQYF.

The DNA for the CDR3 is TGTGCCAGCAGTTACGGTACAGGGGGCGCCTATGGCTACACCTTC. Protein sequence: CASSYGTGGAYGYTF. The chain has TRBV6-2 or TRBV6-3 and TRBJ1-2, with TRBD1 matching 9 bases. The trim removed 2 bases at V and 4 bases at J, leaving 5 bases unmatched. Germline V gives CDR1 MNHEY, CDR2 SVGEGT. This CDR3 has 15 residues.

Here the CDR3 DNA reads TGTGCCAGTAGTATAGTACCCCGACAGGGGGTGGGTTCACCCCTCCACTTT. Translating it yields CASSIVPRQGVGSPLHF. The rearrangement links TRBV19 to TRBJ1-6; TRBD1 agrees at 9 bases. Germline-derived CDR1 and CDR2 are LNHDA and SQIVND (reference sequence). J was trimmed by 9 bases and V by 1 base; bases with no gene match: 10. The CDR3 spans 17 residues. The full variable domain, completed using reference TRBV19 and TRBJ1-6, is DGGITQSPKYLFRKEGQNVTLSCEQNLNHDAMYWYRQDPGQGLRLIYYSQIVNDFQKGDIAEGYSVSREKKESFPLTVTSAQKNPTAFYLCASSIVPRQGVGSPLHFGNGTRLTVT.

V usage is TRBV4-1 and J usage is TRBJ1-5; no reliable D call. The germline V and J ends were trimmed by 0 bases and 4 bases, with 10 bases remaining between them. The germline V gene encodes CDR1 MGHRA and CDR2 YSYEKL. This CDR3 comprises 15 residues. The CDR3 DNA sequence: TGCGCCAGCAGCCAAGAGTCCAGGAAAAATCAGCCCCAGCATTTT. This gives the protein CASSQESRKNQPQHF.

The CDR3 DNA is TGTGCCAGCAGCCTGCAGGGGAACTATGGCTACACCTTC. Translation: CASSLQGNYGYTF. The chain recombines TRBV7-6 with TRBJ1-2, with D perhaps TRBD1 (6 bases). The CDR3 sequence is 13 residues long. V was shortened by 5 bases and J by 2 bases, with 9 bases between the two germline ends. From germline, CDR1 is SGHVS and CDR2 FNYEAQ.

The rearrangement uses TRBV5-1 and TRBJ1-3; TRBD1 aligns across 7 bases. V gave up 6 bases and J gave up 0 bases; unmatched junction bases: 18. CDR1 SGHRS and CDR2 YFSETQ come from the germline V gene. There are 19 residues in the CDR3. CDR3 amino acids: CASTFPKTGEANSGNTIYF. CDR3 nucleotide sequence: TGCGCCAGCACATTCCCGAAAACAGGGGAGGCCAACTCTGGAAACACCATATATTTT. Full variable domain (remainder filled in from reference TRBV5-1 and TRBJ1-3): KAGVTQTPRYLIKTRGQQVTLSCSPISGHRSVSWYQQTPGQGLQFLFEYFSETQRNKGNFPGRFSGRQFSNSRSEMNVSTLELGDSALYLCASTFPKTGEANSGNTIYFGEGSWLTVV.

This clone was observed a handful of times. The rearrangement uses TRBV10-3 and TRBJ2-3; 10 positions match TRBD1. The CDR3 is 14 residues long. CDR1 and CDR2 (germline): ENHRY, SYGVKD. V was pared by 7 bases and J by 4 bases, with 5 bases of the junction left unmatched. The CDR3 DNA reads TGTGCCATCACTTTAGGACAGGGGGCAGATACGCAGTATTTT. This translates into CAITLGQGADTQYF.

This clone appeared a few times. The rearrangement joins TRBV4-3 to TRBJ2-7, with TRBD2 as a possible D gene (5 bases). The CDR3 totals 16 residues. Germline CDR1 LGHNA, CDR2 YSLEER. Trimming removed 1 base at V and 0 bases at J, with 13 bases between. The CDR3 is CASSQVSGESSYEQYF. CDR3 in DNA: TGCGCCAGCAGCCAAGTGTCCGGGGAGAGCTCCTACGAGCAGTACTTC.

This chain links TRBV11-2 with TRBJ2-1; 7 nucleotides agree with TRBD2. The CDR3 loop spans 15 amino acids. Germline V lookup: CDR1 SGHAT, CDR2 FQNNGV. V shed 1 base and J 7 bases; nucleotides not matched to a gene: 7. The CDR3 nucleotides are TGTGCCAGCAGCTTAGTACTAGCGCTGGGGAATGAGCAGTTCTTC. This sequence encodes CASSLVLALGNEQFF.

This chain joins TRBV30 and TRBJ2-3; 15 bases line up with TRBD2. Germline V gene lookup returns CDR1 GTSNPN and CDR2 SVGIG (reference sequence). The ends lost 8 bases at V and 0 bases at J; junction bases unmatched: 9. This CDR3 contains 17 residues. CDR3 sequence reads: CALLRTSGGASTDTQYF. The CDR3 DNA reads TGTGCCCTCCTGAGGACTAGCGGGGGGGCCAGCACAGATACGCAGTATTTT.

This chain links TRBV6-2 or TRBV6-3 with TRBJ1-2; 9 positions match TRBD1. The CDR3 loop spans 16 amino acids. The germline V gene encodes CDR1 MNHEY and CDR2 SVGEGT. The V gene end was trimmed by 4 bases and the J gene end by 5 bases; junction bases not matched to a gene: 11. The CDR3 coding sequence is TGTGCCAGCAGTTTGATCTCGCCGGGACAGGGTTATGGCTACACCTTC. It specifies CASSLISPGQGYGYTF.

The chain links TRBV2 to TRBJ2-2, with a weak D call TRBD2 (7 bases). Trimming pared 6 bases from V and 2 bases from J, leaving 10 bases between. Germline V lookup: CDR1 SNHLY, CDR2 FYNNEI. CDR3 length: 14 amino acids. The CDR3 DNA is TGTGCCAGCAGGAGGGGGGGTAACACCGGGGAGCTGTTTTTT. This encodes CASRRGGNTGELFF. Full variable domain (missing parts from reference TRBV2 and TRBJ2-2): EPEVTQTPSHQVTQMGQEVILRCVPISNHLYFYWYRQILGQKVEFLVSFYNNEISEKSEIFDDQFSVERPDGSNFTLKIRSTKLEDSAMYFCASRRGGNTGELFFGEGSRLTVL.

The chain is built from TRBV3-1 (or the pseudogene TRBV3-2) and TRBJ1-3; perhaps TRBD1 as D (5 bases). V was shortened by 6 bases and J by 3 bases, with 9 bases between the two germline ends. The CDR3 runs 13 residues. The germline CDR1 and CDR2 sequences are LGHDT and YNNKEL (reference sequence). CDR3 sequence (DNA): TGTGCCAGCAGGTCAGGGTTTGGAAACACCATATATTTT. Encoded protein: CASRSGFGNTIYF.

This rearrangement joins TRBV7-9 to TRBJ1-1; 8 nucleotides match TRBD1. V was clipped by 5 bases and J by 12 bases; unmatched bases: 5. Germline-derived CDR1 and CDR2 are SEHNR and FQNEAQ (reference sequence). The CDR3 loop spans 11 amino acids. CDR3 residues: CASSRDRWTFF. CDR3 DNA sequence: TGTGCCAGCAGCCGGGACAGGTGGACTTTCTTT.

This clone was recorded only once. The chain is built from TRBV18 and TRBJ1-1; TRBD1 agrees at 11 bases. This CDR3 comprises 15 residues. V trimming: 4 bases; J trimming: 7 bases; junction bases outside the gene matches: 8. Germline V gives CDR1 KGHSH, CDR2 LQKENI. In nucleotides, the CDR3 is TGTGCCAGCTCACTATCTAGGACAGGGGGCGTTGAAGCTTTCTTT. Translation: CASSLSRTGGVEAFF.

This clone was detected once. The DNA of the CDR3 is TGTGCCAGTAGCATAACACACACCGGGGAGCTGTTTTTT. Amino acids: CASSITHTGELFF. V and J are TRBV19 and TRBJ2-2, with D unclear. The CDR3 is made up of 13 amino acids. Trimming pared 6 bases from V and 3 bases from J, leaving 8 bases between. Germline CDR1 LNHDA, CDR2 SQIVND (reference sequence).

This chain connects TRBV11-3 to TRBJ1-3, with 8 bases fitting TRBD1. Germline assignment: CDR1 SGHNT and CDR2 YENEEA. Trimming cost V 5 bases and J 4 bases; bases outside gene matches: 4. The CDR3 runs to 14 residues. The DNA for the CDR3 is TGTGCCAGCAGCCCCGGGACAGGAGGAAACACCATATATTTT. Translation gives CASSPGTGGNTIYF.